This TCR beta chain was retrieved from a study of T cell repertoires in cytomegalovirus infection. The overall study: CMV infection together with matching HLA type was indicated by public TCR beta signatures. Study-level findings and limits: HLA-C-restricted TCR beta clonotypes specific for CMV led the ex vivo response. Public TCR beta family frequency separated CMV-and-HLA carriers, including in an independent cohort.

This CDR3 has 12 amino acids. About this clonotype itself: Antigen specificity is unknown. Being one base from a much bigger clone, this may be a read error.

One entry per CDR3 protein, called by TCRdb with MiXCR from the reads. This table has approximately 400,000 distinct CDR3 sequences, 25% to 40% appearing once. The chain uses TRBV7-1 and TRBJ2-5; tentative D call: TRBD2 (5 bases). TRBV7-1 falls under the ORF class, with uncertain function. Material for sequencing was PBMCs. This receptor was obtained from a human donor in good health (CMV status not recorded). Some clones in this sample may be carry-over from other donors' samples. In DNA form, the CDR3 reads TGTGCCAGCAACCCGTCCGGGGAGACCCATTACTTC. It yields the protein CASNPSGETHYF.